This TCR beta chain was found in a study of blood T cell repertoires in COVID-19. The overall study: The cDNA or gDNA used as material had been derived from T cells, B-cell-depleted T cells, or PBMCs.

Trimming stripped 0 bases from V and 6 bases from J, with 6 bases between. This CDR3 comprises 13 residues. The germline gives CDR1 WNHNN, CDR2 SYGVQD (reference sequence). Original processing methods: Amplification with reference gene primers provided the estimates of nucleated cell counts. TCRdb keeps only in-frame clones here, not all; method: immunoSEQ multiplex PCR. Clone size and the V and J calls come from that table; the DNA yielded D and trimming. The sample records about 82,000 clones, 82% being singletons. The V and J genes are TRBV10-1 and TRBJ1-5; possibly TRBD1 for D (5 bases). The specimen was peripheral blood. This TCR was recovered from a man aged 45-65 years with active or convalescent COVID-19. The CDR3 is CASSESGGQPQHF. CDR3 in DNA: TGCGCCAGCAGTGAGTCGGGGGGTCAGCCCCAGCATTTT.